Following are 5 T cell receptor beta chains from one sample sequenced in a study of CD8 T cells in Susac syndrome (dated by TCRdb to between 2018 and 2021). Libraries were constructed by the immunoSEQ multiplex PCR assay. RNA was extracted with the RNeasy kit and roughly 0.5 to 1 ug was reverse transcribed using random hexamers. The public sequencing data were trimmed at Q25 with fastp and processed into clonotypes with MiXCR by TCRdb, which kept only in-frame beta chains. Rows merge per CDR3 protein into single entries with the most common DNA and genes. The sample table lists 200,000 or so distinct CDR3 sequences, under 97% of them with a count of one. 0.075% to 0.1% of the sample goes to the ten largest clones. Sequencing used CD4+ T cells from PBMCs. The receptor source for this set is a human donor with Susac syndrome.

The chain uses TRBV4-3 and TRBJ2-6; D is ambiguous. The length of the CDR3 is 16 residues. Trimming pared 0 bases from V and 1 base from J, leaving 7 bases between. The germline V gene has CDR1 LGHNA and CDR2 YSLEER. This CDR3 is CASSQDLGSGANVLTF. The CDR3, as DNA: TGCGCCAGCAGCCAAGATTTAGGTTCTGGGGCCAACGTCCTGACTTTC.

CDR3 DNA sequence: TGCAGCGTTCAGGCGGGGAGTGTGGATCAGCCCCAGCATTTT. It encodes CSVQAGSVDQPQHF. The rearrangement links TRBV29-1 to TRBJ1-5; D gene unclear. Per the germline V gene, CDR1 is SQVTM and CDR2 is ANQGSEA. The CDR3 totals 14 residues. The ends were cut back, 5 bases at V and 5 bases at J, with 16 bases in the middle. The variable domain in full, with the rest retrieved from reference TRBV29-1 and TRBJ1-5, is SAVISQKPSRDICQRGTSLTIQCQVDSQVTMMFWYRQQPGQSLTLIATANQGSEATYESGFVIDKFPISRPNLTFSTLTVSNMSPEDSSIYLCSVQAGSVDQPQHFGDGTRLSIL.

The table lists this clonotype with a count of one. The CDR3: CASGNQAGVSTDTQYF. The CDR3 nucleotides read TGCGCCAGCGGCAACCAAGCGGGAGTGAGCACAGATACGCAGTATTTT. The rearrangement uses TRBV5-1 and TRBJ2-3, with 8 bases identical to TRBD2. The CDR3 is made up of 16 amino acids. Germline CDR1 SGHRS, CDR2 YFSETQ. V dropped 7 bases and J dropped 0; count of bases not matched to a gene: 10.

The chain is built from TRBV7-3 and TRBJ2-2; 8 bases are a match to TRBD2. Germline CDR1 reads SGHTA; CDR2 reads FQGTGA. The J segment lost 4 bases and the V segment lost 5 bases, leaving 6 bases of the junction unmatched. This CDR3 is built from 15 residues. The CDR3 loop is CASSPGGGATGELFF. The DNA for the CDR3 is TGTGCCAGCAGCCCCGGGGGGGGAGCCACCGGGGAGCTGTTTTTT.

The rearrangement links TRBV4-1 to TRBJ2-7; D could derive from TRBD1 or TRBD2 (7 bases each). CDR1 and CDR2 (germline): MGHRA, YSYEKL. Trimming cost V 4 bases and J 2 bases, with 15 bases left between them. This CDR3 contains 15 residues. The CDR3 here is CASSLEAGGAYEQYF. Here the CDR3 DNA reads TGCGCCAGCAGCCTCGAAGCAGGGGGGGCCTACGAGCAGTACTTC.